This T cell receptor beta chain is drawn from a study of T cell responses to AZD1222 COVID-19 vaccine. Worth noting for this clone: As yet, its antigen is unknown.

Germline CDR1 is SNHLY and CDR2 is FYNNEI. With 1 base removed from V and 1 base from J, the gap between germline ends came to 8 bases. The CDR3 sequence is 15 residues long. Study-wide results and limits: Unmutated variant regions are reportedly targeted by nearly half of spike-specific TCRs.

This table comes from immunoSEQ multiplex PCR, and its TCRdb copy is limited to in-frame clones, with some not included. The sample lists roughly 100,000 clones, around 90% occurring once. The chain joins TRBV2 to TRBJ1-5; D may be TRBD1 (6 bases). This receptor was taken from an adult in good health. Sequenced material: peripheral blood, taken on day 0 of AZD1222 vaccination. As DNA, the CDR3 is TGTGCCAGCAGTGAAGGGACAGAAAGCAATCAGCCCCAGCATTTT. Residues: CASSEGTESNQPQHF. The variable domain in full, completed from reference TRBV2 and TRBJ1-5, reads EPEVTQTPSHQVTQMGQEVILRCVPISNHLYFYWYRQILGQKVEFLVSFYNNEISEKSEIFDDQFSVERPDGSNFTLKIRSTKLEDSAMYFCASSEGTESNQPQHFGDGTRLSIL.